This is a list of T cell receptor beta chains from one sample in a study of T cell responses to AZD1222 COVID-19 vaccine. TCRdb's table, derived via immunoSEQ multiplex PCR, lists solely in-frame clones and lacks some. The data contain some 150,000 clones, 82% of them seen just once; the ten biggest clones take up 4.1%. This specimen was peripheral blood, taken on day 0 of MenACWY control vaccination. These receptors came from an adult in good health. CDR3s include the opening cysteine and the closing phenylalanine or tryptophan. A D gene is named only where the DNA matches it firmly. Not every row has a clone size; where given, it reads once, few, many or a size class.

TRBV10-3	TRBJ2-7	NA	NA	11	TGTGCCGGGGGCTCTCCCTACGAGCAGTACTTC	CAGGSPYEQYF
TRBV14	TRBJ1-3	NA	NA	16	TGTGCCTCCTCACACCGGGGGGCGGTCTCTGGAAACACCATATATTTT	CASSHRGAVSGNTIYF
TRBV3-1/TRBV3-2	TRBJ2-2	TRBD1	NA	15	TGTGCCAGCAGCTTACCGGGACAGGGGACCGGGGAGCTGTTTTTT	CASSLPGQGTGELFF
TRBV13	TRBJ2-1	NA	NA	17	TGTGCCAGCAGCTTAGGCTCTAGCTACCTCTCCTACAATGAGCAGTTCTTC	CASSLGSSYLSYNEQFF
TRBV7-9	TRBJ1-6	NA	NA	12	TGTGCCAGCAGCTTAACTCCCGGGCCCCTCCACTTT	CASSLTPGPLHF
TRBV5-8	TRBJ1-2	TRBD1	few	15	TGTGCCAGCAGCCTACCGGGACAGGGTTTTGGGGGCTACACCTTC	CASSLPGQGFGGYTF
TRBV6-5	TRBJ1-5	NA	few	14	TGTGCCAGCAGCGCGACTCCGGCAGGGCAGCCCCAGCATTTT	CASSATPAGQPQHF
TRBV24-1	TRBJ2-2	TRBD1	NA	14	TGTGCCACTAAGACAGGGGCGAACACCGGGGAGCTGTTTTTT	CATKTGANTGELFF
TRBV11-1	TRBJ2-3	NA	NA	16	TGTGCCAGCAGCTTATTGTTGGGGGGCGCGGGAGATACGCAGTATTTT	CASSLLLGGAGDTQYF
TRBV3-1/TRBV3-2	TRBJ1-5	NA	NA	13	TGTGCCAGCAGCCAGGATAGCAATCAGCCCCAGCATTTT	CASSQDSNQPQHF
TRBV27	TRBJ2-5	NA	NA	18	TGTGCCAGCAGTTTACGACCCCTCGGGACATTCAACCGGGAGACCCAGTACTTC	CASSLRPLGTFNRETQYF
TRBV18	TRBJ2-3	NA	NA	14	TGTGCCAGCTCACCGGTTTTGGGGGAAGATACGCAGTATTTT	CASSPVLGEDTQYF
TRBV27	TRBJ2-2	NA	NA	14	TGTGCCAGCAGTTTATCTCCGGTCACCGGGGAGCTGTTTTTT	CASSLSPVTGELFF
TRBV6-5	TRBJ2-1	TRBD1	NA	14	TGTGCCAGCATTTACCGGGACAGTTACAATGAGCAGTTCTTC	CASIYRDSYNEQFF
TRBV28	TRBJ1-4	NA	NA	18	TGTGCCAGCAGTTCATCCGCCCGAGGGGGGCCAACTAATGAAAAACTGTTTTTT	CASSSSARGGPTNEKLFF
TRBV19	TRBJ1-2	NA	NA	12	TGTGCCAGTAGTAACAGGGATTACGGCCAAACCTTC	CASSNRDYGQTF
TRBV7-8	TRBJ1-6	TRBD1	NA	16	TGTGCCAGCAGCTCACAAGGACAGGCCTATAATTCACCCCTCCACTTT	CASSSQGQAYNSPLHF
TRBV6-5	TRBJ1-1	NA	once	15	TGTGCCAGCATTCGAACCAGGGTGGGCGGCACTGAAGCTTTCTTT	CASIRTRVGGTEAFF
TRBV29-1	TRBJ2-1	TRBD2	few	13	TGCAGCGTGGGACTAGGCTCCTACAATGAGCAGTTCTTC	CSVGLGSYNEQFF
TRBV7-6	TRBJ2-2	NA	NA	14	TGTGCCAGCAGAAGAGATCCGGACACCGGGGAGCTGTTTTTT	CASRRDPDTGELFF
TRBV28	TRBJ1-5	NA	NA	15	TGTGCCAGCAGACGCGGGGGCAGAGAGAATCAGCCCCAGCATTTT	CASRRGGRENQPQHF
TRBV5-6	TRBJ1-2	NA	NA	13	TGTGCCAGCAGCCCCTCAAACAGTAACGGCTACACCTTC	CASSPSNSNGYTF
TRBV19	TRBJ1-1	NA	NA	14	TGTGCCAGTAGTAGAGGGGGGGAGAGCACTGAAGCTTTCTTT	CASSRGGESTEAFF
TRBV6-5	TRBJ2-7	NA	NA	13	TGTGCCAGCAGAAAACTAGGGTCCTACGAGCAGTACTTC	CASRKLGSYEQYF
TRBV9	TRBJ2-2	TRBD2	NA	15	TGTGCCAGCAGCGTAGGTGCGCGGGGGGTCGGGGAGCTGTTTTTT	CASSVGARGVGELFF
TRBV2	TRBJ2-5	TRBD1	NA	18	TGTGCCAGCACTCACGAAGACAGGGCGAAGTGGGGCCAAGAGACCCAGTACTTC	CASTHEDRAKWGQETQYF
TRBV4-1	TRBJ1-2	NA	few	15	TGCGCCAGCAGCCAAGAGAGGGCGGGTGACTATGGCTACACCTTC	CASSQERAGDYGYTF
TRBV3-1/TRBV3-2	TRBJ2-3	NA	NA	14	TGTGCCAGCAGCCAAGGGTCTAGCACAGATACGCAGTATTTT	CASSQGSSTDTQYF
TRBV5-6	TRBJ1-3	NA	NA	17	TGTGCCAGCAGCTTACGGAGTCCGGGGAGAGCTGGAAACACCATATATTTT	CASSLRSPGRAGNTIYF
TRBV5-5	TRBJ2-5	TRBD2	NA	17	TGTGCCAGCAGCTGGGGGACTAGCGGTGGAAGTGGGGAGACCCAGTACTTC	CASSWGTSGGSGETQYF
TRBV27	TRBJ1-3	NA	NA	14	TGTGCCAGCAGTGCCGGGCCCACTGGAAACACCATATATTTT	CASSAGPTGNTIYF
TRBV2	TRBJ2-3	NA	NA	15	TGTGCCAGCAGTGAAGACGGGCACTACACAGATACGCAGTATTTT	CASSEDGHYTDTQYF
TRBV5-1	TRBJ2-2	TRBD1	NA	16	TGCGCCAGCAGCTCCCCACAGGGGGCGCGTACCGGGGAGCTGTTTTTT	CASSSPQGARTGELFF
TRBV12-3/TRBV12-4	TRBJ1-1	NA	NA	11	TGTGCCAGCAGTTTGGGCACTGAAGCTTTCTTT	CASSLGTEAFF
TRBV27	TRBJ2-6	NA	NA	15	TGTGCCAGCGGTGGGATGGGGGCTGGGGCCAACGTCCTGACTTTC	CASGGMGAGANVLTF
TRBV2	TRBJ1-5	TRBD1	few	16	TGTGCCAGCAGTGAAACGGGACAGGGAAGCAATCAGCCCCAGCATTTT	CASSETGQGSNQPQHF
TRBV2	TRBJ1-2	NA	NA	17	TGTGCCAGCAGTAGCCCACGATCGACAGACCTGAACTATGGCTACACCTTC	CASSSPRSTDLNYGYTF
TRBV10-2	TRBJ2-7	TRBD1	NA	15	TGCGCCAGCAGTGTTGTAGGGACAGGGCCCTACGAGCAGTACTTC	CASSVVGTGPYEQYF
TRBV6-4	TRBJ2-3	NA	NA	19	TGTGCCAGCAGTCCCCGACCCACACAGGCCGACAAAGGCACAGATACGCAGTATTTT	CASSPRPTQADKGTDTQYF
TRBV11-2	TRBJ1-2	NA	NA	14	TGTGCCAGCAGCTTAGGCAGGGGATGGCTATGGCCCACCTTC	CASSLGRGWLWPTF
TRBV5-6	TRBJ1-5	NA	NA	15	TGTGCCAGCAGCTTGGGCAGGGTTGGCAATCAGCCCCAGCATTTT	CASSLGRVGNQPQHF
TRBV29-1	TRBJ2-1	NA	few	12	TGCAGCGTTGTGATGGCGCGGAATGAGCAGTTCTTC	CSVVMARNEQFF
TRBV18	TRBJ1-6	NA	NA	14	TGTGCCAGCTCACCCGAGACGAGTAATTCACCCCTCCACTTT	CASSPETSNSPLHF
TRBV5-1	TRBJ2-1	TRBD1	NA	15	TGCGCCAGCAGCGTAACCGGGACAGGGGGCAGGGGGCAGTTCTTC	CASSVTGTGGRGQFF
TRBV27	TRBJ2-5	NA	once	12	TGTGCCAGCATACGGGAATGGAAGACCCAGTACTTC	CASIREWKTQYF
TRBV5-1	TRBJ2-3	NA	once	16	TGCGCCAGCAGCTTGGAAGCTGGGGGCGTGGGAGATACGCAGTATTTT	CASSLEAGGVGDTQYF
TRBV18	TRBJ1-1	NA	NA	13	TGTGCCAGCTCACCTACAGGGTACACTGAAGCTTTCTTT	CASSPTGYTEAFF
TRBV4-2	TRBJ2-2	NA	NA	14	TGTGCCAGCAGCCAAGATCGAGGGACCGGGGAGCTGTTTTTT	CASSQDRGTGELFF
TRBV7-6	TRBJ1-3	NA	NA	13	TGTGCCAGCAGCCCTAACTCTGGAAACACCATATATTTT	CASSPNSGNTIYF
TRBV11-2	TRBJ1-4	NA	NA	13	TGTGCCAGCAGCTTTTTAGCAGATGAAAAACTGTTTTTT	CASSFLADEKLFF
TRBV18	TRBJ1-1	NA	NA	13	TGTGCCAGCTCACCAACGACAGCAAATGAAGCTTTCTTT	CASSPTTANEAFF
TRBV27	TRBJ1-5	NA	NA	13	TGTGCCAGCAGTTTATTCAGGGAACAGCCCCAGCATTTT	CASSLFREQPQHF